One and the same sample provided the 5 T cell receptor beta chains below, sequenced in a study of T cells in Graves' hyperthyroidism and ophthalmopathy. The CDR3 regions of TCR beta were amplified from RNA transcripts. The TCR CDR3 was amplified in a first-round RT-PCR using the HTBI primer set. TCRdb analysed the multiplex PCR reads with MiXCR anew, one entry per CDR3 protein. The repertoire holds fewer than 750,000 distinct CDR3 sequences, with roughly 15% as singletons. The sample comprised blood. Source of these receptors: a woman aged 45-59 years with Graves' ophthalmopathy.

This clonotype was counted many times. The chain recombines TRBV19 with TRBJ2-1; 9 nucleotides align to TRBD1. CDR1 is LNHDA, CDR2 SQIVND, per germline (reference sequence). The CDR3 contains 16 residues. Trimming at V came to 5 bases and at J to 3 bases, leaving 8 bases not matched to a gene. CDR3 loop: CASSLIPGQGYNEQFF. In nucleotides, the CDR3 is TGTGCCAGTAGTCTAATTCCGGGACAGGGCTACAATGAGCAGTTCTTC. The complete variable domain, with remaining parts taken from reference TRBV19 and TRBJ2-1, reads DGGITQSPKYLFRKEGQNVTLSCEQNLNHDAMYWYRQDPGQGLRLIYYSQIVNDFQKGDIAEGYSVSREKKESFPLTVTSAQKNPTAFYLCASSLIPGQGYNEQFFGPGTRLTVL.

There are a few counts of this clonotype. The genes are TRBV7-2 and TRBJ2-7, with D perhaps matching TRBD2 (6 bases). The CDR3 has 16 residues. Trimming stripped 1 base from V and 0 bases from J, with 13 bases between. Germline values: CDR1 SGHTA, CDR2 FQGNSA. The CDR3 nucleotides read TGTGCCAGCAGCTTAGAACACGGGAGTCGCTCCTACGAGCAGTACTTC. It translates to CASSLEHGSRSYEQYF.

This clonotype was counted at least ten times. The chain employs TRBV15 and TRBJ1-5, with D tentatively TRBD1 (5 bases). Trimming pared 0 bases from V and 7 bases from J, leaving 10 bases between. The CDR3 has 14 amino acids. From germline, CDR1 is LNHNV and CDR2 YYDKDF (reference sequence). The CDR3 loop is CATSRDGQGQPQHF. In DNA, the CDR3 is TGTGCCACCAGCAGAGATGGTCAGGGACAGCCCCAGCATTTT.

This clonotype was picked up many times. The chain couples TRBV6-1 to TRBJ1-1; possible D gene TRBD1, 6 bases. The V gene's germline CDR1 is MNHNS and CDR2 SASEGT. Between the trimmed V and J ends, which lost 7 bases and 1 base, there was a span of 28 bases. The CDR3 has 19 amino acids. The chain's CDR3 is CASISGVSKGGSENTEAFF. CDR3 nucleotide sequence: TGTGCCAGCATCTCCGGGGTCAGCAAGGGGGGCTCGGAGAACACTGAAGCTTTCTTT.

In its sample, this clonotype was seen a few times. The gene calls are TRBV14 and TRBJ2-1; TRBD2 agrees at 9 bases. V shed 0 bases, J shed 5 bases, and the junction held 8 bases outside the gene matches. The CDR3 has 17 residues. In germline, CDR1 is SGHDN, CDR2 FVKESK. The CDR3 region has the DNA TGTGCCAGCAGCCAAGATCGGAGGCGGGAGGGCCACAATGAGCAGTTCTTC. It encodes CASSQDRRREGHNEQFF.